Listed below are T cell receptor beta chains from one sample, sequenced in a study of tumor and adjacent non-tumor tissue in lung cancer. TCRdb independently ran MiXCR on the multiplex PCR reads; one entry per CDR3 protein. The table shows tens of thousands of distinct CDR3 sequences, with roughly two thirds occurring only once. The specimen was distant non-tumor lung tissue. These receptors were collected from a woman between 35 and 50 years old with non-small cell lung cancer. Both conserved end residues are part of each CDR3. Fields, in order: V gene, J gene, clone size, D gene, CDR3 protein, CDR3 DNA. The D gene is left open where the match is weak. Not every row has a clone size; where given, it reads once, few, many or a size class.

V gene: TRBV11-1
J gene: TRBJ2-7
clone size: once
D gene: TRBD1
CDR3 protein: CASSRGQNSYEQYF
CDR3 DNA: TGTGCCAGCAGTCGGGGACAGAACTCCTACGAGCAATACTTC

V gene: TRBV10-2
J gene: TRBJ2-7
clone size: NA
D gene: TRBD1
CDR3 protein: CASSEGAGTGACQQYF
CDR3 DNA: TGCGCCAGCAGTGAGGGGGCCGGGACAGGGGCATGTCAGCAGTACTTC

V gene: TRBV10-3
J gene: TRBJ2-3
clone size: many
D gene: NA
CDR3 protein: CAITKTSSTDTQYF
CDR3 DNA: TGTGCCATCACCAAAACATCTAGCACAGATACGCAGTATTTT

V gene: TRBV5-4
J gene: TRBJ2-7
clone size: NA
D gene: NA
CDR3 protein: CASSLPLQGHLSYKEYF
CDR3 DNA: TGTGCCAGCAGCTTACCGTTACAGGGACACCTAAGCTACAAGGAGTACTTC

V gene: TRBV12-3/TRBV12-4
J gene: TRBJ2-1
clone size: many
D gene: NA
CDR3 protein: CASSLIRSYNEQFF
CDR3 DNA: TGTGCCAGCAGTTTAATCAGGTCCTACAATGAGCAGTTCTTC

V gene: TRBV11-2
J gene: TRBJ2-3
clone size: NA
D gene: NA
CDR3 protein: CAGCLLSAADTQYF
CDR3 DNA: TGTGCCGGCTGCCTCCTAAGCGCGGCAGATACGCAGTATTTT

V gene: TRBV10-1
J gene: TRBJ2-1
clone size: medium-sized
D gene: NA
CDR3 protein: CASSEEQGHEQFF
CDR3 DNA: TGCGCCAGCAGTGAGGAACAGGGCCATGAGCAGTTCTTC

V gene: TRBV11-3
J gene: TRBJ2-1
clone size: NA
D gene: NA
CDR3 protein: CASSLGLPDYGEQIF
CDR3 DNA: TGTGCCAGCAGCTTAGGCCTCCCGGATTACGGTGAGCAGATCTTC

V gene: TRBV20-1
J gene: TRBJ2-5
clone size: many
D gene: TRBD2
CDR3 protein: CSARVSGSGETQYF
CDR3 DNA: TGCAGTGCTAGGGTTAGCGGGAGTGGAGAGACCCAGTACTTC

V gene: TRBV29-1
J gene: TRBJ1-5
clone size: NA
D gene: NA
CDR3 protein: CSVTLTGGSNQPQHF
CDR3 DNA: TGCAGCGTTACCCTAACCGGGGGGAGTAATCAGCCCCAGCATTTT

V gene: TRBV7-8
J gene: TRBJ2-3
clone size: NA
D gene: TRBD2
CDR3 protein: CASRRGRAADTQYF
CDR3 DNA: TGTGCCAGCAGGCGCGGGAGGGCTGCAGATACACAGTATTTT

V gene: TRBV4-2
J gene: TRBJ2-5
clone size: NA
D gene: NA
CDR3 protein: CASSQRGPYGGGDTQYF
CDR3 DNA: TGTGCCAGCAGCCAGCGGGGGCCTTACGGAGGGGGAGATACCCAGTACTTC

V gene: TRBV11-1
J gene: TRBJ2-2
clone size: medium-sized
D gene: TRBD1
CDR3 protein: CASSEDREWELFF
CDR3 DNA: TGTGCCAGCAGCGAGGACAGGGAATGGGAGCTGTTTTTT

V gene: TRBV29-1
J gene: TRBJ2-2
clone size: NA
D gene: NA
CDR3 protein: CSETVGRYTGGLLF
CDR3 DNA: TGCAGCGAGACAGTCGGGAGGTACACCGGGGGGCTGCTTTTT

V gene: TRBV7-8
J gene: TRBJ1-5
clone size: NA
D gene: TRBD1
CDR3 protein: CVRSRQGAYSNQPQHF
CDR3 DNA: TGTGTAAGGAGCCGACAGGGGGCTTATAGCAATCAGCCCCAGCATTTT

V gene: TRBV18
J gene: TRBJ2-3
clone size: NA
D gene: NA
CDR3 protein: CASPAPGLALSSTDRQYF
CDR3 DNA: TGTGCCAGCCCAGCTCCGGGGCTTGCCCTATCTAGCACAGATAGGCAGTATTTT

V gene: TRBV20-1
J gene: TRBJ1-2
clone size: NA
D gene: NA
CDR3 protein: CSAGETRAYGYTF
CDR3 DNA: TGCAGTGCTGGAGAGACCCGTGCTTATGGCTACACCTTC

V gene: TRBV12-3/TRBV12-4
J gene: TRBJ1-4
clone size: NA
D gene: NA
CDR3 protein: CASSLGTRENEKLFF
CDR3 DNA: TGTGCCAGTAGTCTCGGGACAAGGGAGAATGAAAAACTGTTTTTT

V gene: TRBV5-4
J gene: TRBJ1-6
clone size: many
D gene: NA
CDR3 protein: CASSRASSYNSPLHF
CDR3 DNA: TGTGCCAGCAGCCGGGCCAGCTCCTATAATTCACCCCTCCACTTT

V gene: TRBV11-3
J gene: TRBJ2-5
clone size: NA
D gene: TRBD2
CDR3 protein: CASRLRASGTQETQYF
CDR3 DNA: TGTGCCAGCAGATTGAGGGCTAGCGGGACACAAGAGACCCAGTACTTC

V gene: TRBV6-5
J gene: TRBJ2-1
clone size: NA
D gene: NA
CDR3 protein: CASSFQQGLGEQFF
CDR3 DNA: TGTGCCAGCAGTTTCCAACAGGGTTTGGGTGAGCAGTTCTTC

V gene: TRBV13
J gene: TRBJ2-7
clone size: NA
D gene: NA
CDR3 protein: CASSSWTNGYYEQYF
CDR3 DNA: TGTGCAAGCAGCTCCTGGACTAACGGGTACTACGAGCAGTACTTC

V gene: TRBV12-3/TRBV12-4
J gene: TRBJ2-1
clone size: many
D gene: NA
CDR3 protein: CASSFSEEDEQFF
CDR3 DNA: TGTGCCAGCAGTTTTAGTGAGGAGGATGAGCAGTTCTTC

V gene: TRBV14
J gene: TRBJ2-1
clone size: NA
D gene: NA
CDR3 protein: CASSQDLGPLPYNEQFF
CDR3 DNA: TGTGCCAGCAGCCAAGACCTAGGCCCGCTGCCCTACAATGAGCAGTTCTTC